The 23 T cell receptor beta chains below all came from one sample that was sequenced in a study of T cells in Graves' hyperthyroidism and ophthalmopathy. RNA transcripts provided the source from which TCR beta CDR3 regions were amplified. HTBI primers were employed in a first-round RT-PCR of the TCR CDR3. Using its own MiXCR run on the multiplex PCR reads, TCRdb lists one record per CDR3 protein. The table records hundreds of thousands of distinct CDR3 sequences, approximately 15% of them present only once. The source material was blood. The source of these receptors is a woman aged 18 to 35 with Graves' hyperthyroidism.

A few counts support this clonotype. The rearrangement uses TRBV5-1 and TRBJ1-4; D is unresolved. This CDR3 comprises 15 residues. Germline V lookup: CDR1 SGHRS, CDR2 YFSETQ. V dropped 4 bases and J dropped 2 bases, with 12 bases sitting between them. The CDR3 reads CASSPGGATNEKLFF. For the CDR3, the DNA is TGCGCCAGCAGCCCTGGAGGAGCCACTAATGAAAAACTGTTTTTT.

The CDR3 region has the DNA TGTGCCAGTAGGTCAGGATATAGCAATCAGCCCCAGCATTTT. Its protein product is CASRSGYSNQPQHF. The V and J genes are TRBV19 and TRBJ1-5; no firm D call. The ends were cut back, 6 bases at V and 0 bases at J, with 9 bases in the middle. Germline loops: CDR1 LNHDA, CDR2 SQIVND (reference sequence). The length of the CDR3 is 14 residues.

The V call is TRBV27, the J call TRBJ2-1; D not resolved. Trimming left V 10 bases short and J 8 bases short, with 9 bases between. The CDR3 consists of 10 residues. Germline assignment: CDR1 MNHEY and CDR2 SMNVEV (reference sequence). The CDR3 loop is CANAADEQFF. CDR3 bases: TGTGCCAACGCCGCGGATGAGCAGTTCTTC.

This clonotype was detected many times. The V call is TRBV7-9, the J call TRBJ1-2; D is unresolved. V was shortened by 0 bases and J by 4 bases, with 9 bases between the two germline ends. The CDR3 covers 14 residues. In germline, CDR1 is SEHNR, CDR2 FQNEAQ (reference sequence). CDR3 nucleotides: TGTGCCAGCAGCTTAGCCCCAGGAGTCTATGGCTACACCTTC. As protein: CASSLAPGVYGYTF.

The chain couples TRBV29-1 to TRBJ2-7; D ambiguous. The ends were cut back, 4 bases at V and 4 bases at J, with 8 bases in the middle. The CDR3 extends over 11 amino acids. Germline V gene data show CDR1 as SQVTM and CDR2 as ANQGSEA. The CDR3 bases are TGCAGCGTTGTACGGCGATACGAGCAGTACTTC. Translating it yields CSVVRRYEQYF.

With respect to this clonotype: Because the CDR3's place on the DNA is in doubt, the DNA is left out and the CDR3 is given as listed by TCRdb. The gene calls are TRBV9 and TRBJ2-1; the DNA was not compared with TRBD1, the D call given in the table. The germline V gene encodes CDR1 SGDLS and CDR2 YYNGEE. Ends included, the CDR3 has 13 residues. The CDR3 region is CASSVGAGNEQLF.

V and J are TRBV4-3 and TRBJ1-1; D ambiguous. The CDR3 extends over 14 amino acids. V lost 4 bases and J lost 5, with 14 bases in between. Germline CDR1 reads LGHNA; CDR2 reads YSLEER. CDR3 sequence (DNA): TGCGCCAGCAGCCCCCCGGGCCTCAGTACTGAAGCTTTCTTT. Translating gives CASSPPGLSTEAFF.

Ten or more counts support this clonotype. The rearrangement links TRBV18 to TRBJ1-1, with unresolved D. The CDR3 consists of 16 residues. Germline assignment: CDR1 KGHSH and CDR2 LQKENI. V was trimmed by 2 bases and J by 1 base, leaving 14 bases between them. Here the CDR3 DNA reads TGTGCCAGCTCACCATTTAAAGCAGCGACGAACACTGAAGCTTTCTTT. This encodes CASSPFKAATNTEAFF.

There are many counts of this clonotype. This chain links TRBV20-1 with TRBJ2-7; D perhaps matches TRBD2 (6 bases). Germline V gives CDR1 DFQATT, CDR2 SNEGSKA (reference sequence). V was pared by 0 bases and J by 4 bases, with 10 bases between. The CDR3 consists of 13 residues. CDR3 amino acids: CSAREPGVYEQYF. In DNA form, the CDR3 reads TGCAGTGCTAGAGAGCCGGGAGTATACGAGCAGTACTTC.

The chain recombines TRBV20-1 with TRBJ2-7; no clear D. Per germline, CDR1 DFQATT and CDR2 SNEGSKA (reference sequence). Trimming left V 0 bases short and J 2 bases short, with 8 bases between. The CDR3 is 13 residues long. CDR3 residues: CSARDEVPYEQYF. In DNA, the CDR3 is TGCAGTGCTAGAGATGAGGTCCCCTACGAGCAGTACTTC.

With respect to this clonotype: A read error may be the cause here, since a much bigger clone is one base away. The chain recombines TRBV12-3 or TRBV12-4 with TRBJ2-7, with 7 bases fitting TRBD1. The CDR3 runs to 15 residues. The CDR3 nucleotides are TGTGTCAGCACTGGCCAACAGGGGCTGCTCAACGAGCAGTACTTC. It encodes CVSTGQQGLLNEQYF.

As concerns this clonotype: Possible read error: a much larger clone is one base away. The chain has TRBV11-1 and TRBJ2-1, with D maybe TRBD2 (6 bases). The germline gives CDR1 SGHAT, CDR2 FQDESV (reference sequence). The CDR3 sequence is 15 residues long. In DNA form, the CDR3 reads TGTGCCAGCAGCCGGGACTGGAGCTCCTACAATGAGCGGTTCTTC. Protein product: CASSRDWSSYNERFF.

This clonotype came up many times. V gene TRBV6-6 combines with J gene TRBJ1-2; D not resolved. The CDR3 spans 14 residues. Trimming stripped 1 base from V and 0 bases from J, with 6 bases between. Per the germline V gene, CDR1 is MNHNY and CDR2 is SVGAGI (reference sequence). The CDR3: CASSYFESNYGYTF. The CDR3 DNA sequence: TGTGCCAGCAGTTACTTCGAATCTAACTATGGCTACACCTTC.

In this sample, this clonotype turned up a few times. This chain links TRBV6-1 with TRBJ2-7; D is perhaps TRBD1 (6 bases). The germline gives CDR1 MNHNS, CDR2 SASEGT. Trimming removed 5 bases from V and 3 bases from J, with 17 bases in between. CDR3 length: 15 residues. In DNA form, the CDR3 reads TGTGCCAGCAGTCCCGGGACACTTCTTTACTACGAGCAGTACTTC. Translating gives CASSPGTLLYYEQYF.

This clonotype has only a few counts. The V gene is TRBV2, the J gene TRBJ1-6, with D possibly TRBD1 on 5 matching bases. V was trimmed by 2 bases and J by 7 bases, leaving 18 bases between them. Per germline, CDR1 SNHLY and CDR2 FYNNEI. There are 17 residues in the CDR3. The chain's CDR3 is CASSEIWGGGSNSPLHF. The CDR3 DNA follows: TGTGCCAGCAGTGAAATCTGGGGCGGAGGAAGCAATTCACCCCTCCACTTT.

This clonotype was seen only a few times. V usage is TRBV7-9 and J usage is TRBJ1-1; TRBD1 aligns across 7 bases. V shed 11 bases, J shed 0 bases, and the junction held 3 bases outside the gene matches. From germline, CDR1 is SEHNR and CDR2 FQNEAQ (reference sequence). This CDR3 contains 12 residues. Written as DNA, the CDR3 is TGTGCCGGAGACAGGGTGAACACTGAAGCTTTCTTT. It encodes CAGDRVNTEAFF.

The CDR3 spells CASSYWAGSGAQSIYGYTF. The CDR3 DNA reads as TGTGCCAGCAGTTACTGGGCGGGGTCCGGGGCCCAATCAATTTATGGCTACACCTTC. The gene calls are TRBV6-2 or TRBV6-3 and TRBJ1-2; D might be TRBD1 (5 bases). The CDR3 covers 19 residues. Germline CDR1 is MNHEY and CDR2 is SVGEGT. V shed 1 base and J shed 5 bases, with 26 bases lying between them.

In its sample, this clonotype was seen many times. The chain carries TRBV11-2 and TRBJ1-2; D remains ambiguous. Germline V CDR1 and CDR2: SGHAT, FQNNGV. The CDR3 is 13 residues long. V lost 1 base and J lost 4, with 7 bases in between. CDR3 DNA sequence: TGTGCCAGCAGCTTAGGAAACAGCTATGGCTACACCTTC. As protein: CASSLGNSYGYTF. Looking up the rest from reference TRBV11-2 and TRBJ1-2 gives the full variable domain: EAGVAQSPRYKIIEKRQSVAFWCNPISGHATLYWYQQILGQGPKLLIQFQNNGVVDDSQLPKDRFSAERLKGVDSTLKIQPAKLEDSAVYLCASSLGNSYGYTFGSGTRLTVV.

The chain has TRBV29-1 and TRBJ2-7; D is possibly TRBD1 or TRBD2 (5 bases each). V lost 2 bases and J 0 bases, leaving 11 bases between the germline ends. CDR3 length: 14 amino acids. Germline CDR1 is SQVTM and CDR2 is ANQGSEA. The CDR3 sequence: CSVELEGSSYEQYF. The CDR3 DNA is TGCAGCGTTGAACTAGAGGGGAGCTCCTACGAGCAGTACTTC.

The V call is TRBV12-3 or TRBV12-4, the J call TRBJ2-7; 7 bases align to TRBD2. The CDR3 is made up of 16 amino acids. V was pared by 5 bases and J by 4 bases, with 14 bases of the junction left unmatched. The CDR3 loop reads CASSPTLRGGRYEQYF. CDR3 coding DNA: TGTGCCAGCAGTCCCACTTTACGCGGGGGAAGATACGAGCAGTACTTC.

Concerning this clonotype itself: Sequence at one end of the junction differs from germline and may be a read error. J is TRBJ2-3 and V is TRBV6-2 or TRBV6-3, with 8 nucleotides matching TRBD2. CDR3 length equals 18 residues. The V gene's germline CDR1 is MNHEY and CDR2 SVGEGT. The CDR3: CAGSPGSGRGLEADTQYF. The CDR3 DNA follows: TGTGCCGGCAGCCCCGGTTCCGGTCGGGGACTAGAGGCAGATACGCAGTATTTT.

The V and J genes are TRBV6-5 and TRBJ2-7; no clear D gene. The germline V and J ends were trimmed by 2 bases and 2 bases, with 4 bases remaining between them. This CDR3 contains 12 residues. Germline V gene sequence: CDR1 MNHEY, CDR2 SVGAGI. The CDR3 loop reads CASSYRAYEQYF. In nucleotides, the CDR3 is TGTGCCAGCAGTTACCGCGCCTACGAGCAGTACTTC.

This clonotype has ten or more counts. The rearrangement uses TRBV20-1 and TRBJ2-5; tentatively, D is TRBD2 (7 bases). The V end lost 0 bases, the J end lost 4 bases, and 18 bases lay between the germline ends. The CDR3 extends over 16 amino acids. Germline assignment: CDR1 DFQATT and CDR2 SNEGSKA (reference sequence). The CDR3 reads CSARDPTGRGGETQYF. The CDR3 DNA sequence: TGCAGTGCTAGAGACCCAACAGGGAGGGGGGGAGAGACCCAGTACTTC.